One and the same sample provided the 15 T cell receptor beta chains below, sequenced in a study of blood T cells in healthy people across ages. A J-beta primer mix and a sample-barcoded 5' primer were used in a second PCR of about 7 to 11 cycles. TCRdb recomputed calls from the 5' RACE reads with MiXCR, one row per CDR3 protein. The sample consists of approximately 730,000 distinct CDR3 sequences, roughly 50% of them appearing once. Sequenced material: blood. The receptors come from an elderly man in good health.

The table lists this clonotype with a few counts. The CDR3 sequence is CSAHVAGVADTQYF. DNA of the CDR3: TGCAGTGCCCACGTAGCGGGAGTAGCAGATACGCAGTATTTT. The V call is TRBV20-1, the J call TRBJ2-3, with 9 bases that match TRBD2. J lost 4 bases, V lost 6 bases, and 8 bases had no gene match. This CDR3 is 14 amino acids long. Germline-derived CDR1 and CDR2 are DFQATT and SNEGSKA (reference sequence).

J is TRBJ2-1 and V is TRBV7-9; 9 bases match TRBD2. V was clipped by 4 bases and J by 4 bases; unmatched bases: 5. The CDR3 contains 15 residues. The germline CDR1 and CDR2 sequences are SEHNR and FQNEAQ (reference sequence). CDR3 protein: CASSSLAGIYNEQFF. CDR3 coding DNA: TGTGCCAGCAGCTCCCTAGCGGGGATATACAATGAGCAGTTCTTC. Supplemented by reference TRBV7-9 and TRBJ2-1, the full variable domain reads DTGVSQNPRHKITKRGQNVTFRCDPISEHNRLYWYRQTLGQGPEFLTYFQNEAQLEKSRLLSDRFSAERPKGSFSTLEIQRTEQGDSAMYLCASSSLAGIYNEQFFGPGTRLTVL.

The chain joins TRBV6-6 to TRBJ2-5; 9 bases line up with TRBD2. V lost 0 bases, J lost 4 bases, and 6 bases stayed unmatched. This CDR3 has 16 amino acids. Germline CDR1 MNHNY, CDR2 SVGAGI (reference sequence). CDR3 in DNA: TGTGCCAGCAGTTACTCGGGCGGGAGGGCCGGAGAGACCCAGTACTTC. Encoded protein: CASSYSGGRAGETQYF.

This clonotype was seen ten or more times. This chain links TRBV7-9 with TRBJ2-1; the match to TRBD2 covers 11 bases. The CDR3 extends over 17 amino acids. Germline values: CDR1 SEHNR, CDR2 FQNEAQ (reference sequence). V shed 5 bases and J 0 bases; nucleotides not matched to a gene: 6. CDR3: CASSPTSGRLSYNEQFF. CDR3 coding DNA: TGTGCCAGCAGCCCTACTAGCGGGAGACTCTCCTACAATGAGCAGTTCTTC.

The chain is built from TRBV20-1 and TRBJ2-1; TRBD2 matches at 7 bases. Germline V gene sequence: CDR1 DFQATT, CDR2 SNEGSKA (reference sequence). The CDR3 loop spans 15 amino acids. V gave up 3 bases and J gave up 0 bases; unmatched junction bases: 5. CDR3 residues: CSAREPSGSYNEQFF. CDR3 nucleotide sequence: TGCAGTGCTAGGGAGCCTAGCGGCTCCTACAATGAGCAGTTCTTC.

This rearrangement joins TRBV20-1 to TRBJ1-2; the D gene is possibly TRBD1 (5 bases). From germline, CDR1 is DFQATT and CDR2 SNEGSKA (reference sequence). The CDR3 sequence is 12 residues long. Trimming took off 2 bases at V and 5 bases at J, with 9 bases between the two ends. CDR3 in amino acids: CSARSTVYGYTF. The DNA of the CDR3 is TGCAGTGCTAGATCGACAGTTTATGGCTACACCTTC.

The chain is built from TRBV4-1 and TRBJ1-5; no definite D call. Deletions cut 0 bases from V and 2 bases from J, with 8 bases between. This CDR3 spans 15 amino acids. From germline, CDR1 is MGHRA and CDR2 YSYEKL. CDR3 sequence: CASSQDVGGNQPQHF. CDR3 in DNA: TGCGCCAGCAGCCAAGATGTCGGGGGCAATCAGCCCCAGCATTTT.

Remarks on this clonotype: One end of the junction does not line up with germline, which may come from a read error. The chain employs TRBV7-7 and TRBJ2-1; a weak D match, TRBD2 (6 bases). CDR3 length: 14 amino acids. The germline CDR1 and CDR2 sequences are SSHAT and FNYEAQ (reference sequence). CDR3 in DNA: TGTGCTAGCAGCCTACTAGCCCAGAGCGGTGAGCAGTTCTTC. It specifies CASSLLAQSGEQFF.

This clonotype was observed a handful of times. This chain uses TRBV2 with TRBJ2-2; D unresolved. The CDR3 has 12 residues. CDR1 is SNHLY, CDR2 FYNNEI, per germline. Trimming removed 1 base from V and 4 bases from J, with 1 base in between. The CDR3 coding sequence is TGTGCCAGCAGTGAAGGCACCGGGGAGCTGTTTTTT. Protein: CASSEGTGELFF.

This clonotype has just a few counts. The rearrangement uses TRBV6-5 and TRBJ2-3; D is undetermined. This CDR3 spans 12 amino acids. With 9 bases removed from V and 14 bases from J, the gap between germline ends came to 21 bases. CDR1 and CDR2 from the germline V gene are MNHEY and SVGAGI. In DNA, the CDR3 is TGTGCCAGTGAGTTAAAAGGTGGATACGCGTATTTT. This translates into CASELKGGYAYF.

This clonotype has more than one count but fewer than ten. In nucleotides, the CDR3 is TGTGCCAGCAGCTTCCCCCGTAGCGGGATAGAAGAGACCCAGTACTTC. Translation: CASSFPRSGIEETQYF. The genes are TRBV7-9 and TRBJ2-5; TRBD2 aligns across 8 bases. The V segment lost 3 bases and the J segment 3 bases; nucleotides outside the gene matches: 9. The CDR3 extends over 16 amino acids. The V gene's germline CDR1 is SEHNR and CDR2 FQNEAQ (reference sequence).

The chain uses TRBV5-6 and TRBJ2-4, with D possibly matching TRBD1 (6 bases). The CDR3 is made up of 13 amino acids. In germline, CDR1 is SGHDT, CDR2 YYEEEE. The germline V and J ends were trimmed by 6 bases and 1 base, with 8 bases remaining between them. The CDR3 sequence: CASTQGAKNIQYF. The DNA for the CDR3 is TGTGCCAGCACCCAGGGGGCCAAAAACATTCAGTACTTC.

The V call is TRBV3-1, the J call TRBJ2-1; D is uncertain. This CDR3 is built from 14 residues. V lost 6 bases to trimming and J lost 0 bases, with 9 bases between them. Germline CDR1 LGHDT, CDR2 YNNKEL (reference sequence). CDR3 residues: CASSQRSSYNEQFF. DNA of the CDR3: TGTGCCAGCAGTCAGAGGAGCTCCTACAATGAGCAGTTCTTC.

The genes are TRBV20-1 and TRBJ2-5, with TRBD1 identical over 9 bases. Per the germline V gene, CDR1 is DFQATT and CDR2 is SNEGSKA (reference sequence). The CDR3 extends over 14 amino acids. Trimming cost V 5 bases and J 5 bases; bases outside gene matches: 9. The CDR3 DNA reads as TGCAGTGCTGGGACAGGGAGGGGTGTGGAGACCCAGTACTTC. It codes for CSAGTGRGVETQYF.

DNA for the CDR3: TGTGCCAGCAGTCCCGGACCCAATAATGAAAAACTGTTTTTT. Protein sequence: CASSPGPNNEKLFF. The J gene is TRBJ1-4, the V gene TRBV6-5; D is undetermined. Trimming pared 5 bases from V and 4 bases from J, leaving 11 bases between. CDR3 length: 14 residues. Germline V gene data show CDR1 as MNHEY and CDR2 as SVGAGI.